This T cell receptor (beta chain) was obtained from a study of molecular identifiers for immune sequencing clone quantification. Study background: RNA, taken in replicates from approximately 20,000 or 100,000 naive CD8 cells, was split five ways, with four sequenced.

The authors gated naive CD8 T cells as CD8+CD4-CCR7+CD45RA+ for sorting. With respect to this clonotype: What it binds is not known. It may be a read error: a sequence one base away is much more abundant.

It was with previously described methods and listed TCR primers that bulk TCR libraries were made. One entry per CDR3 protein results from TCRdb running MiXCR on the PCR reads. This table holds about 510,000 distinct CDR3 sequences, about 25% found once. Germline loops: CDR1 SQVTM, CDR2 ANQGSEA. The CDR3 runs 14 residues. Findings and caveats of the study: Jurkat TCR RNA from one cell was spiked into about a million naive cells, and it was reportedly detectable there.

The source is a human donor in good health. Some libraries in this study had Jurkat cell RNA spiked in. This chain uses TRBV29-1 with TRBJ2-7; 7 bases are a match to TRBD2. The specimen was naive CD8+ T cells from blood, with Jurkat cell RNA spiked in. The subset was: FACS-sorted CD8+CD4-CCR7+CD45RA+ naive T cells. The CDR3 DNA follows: TGCAGCGCTGAAGGGCGGGGGAGAGCCTACGAGCAGTACTTC. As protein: CSAEGRGRAYEQYF.